This T cell receptor (beta chain) is from a study of CD8 T cells in ankylosing spondylitis. As concerns this clonotype: The antigen remains unidentified.

By quantitative 5'-RACE with molecular barcodes, the TCR beta libraries were made. A single record per CDR3 protein comes from TCRdb applying MiXCR to the 5' RACE reads. The sample lists a few hundred thousand distinct CDR3 sequences, about 16% occurring once. Points from the study as a whole: Disease-linked clones reportedly concentrated significantly in matched ankylosing spondylitis synovial fluid. Blood of patients with ankylosing spondylitis appeared to be characterized by a TCR beta motif of eight highly homologous variants. Past research had described some motif variants in reactive arthritis synovial fluid and blood.

The germline V gene has CDR1 MDHEN and CDR2 SYDVKM. Trimming pared 8 bases from V and 3 bases from J, leaving 14 bases between. The CDR3 contains 13 residues. The sample consisted of blood, either unsorted or a sorted T cell fraction (not recorded which). This chain links TRBV28 with TRBJ2-7; either TRBD1 or TRBD2 may supply D (5 bases each). The clonotype was recovered from a male donor with ankylosing spondylitis. The DNA for the CDR3 is TGTGCCAGCTTCCGGGACGGAGGCTACGAGCAGTACTTC. Translated, it gives CASFRDGGYEQYF.